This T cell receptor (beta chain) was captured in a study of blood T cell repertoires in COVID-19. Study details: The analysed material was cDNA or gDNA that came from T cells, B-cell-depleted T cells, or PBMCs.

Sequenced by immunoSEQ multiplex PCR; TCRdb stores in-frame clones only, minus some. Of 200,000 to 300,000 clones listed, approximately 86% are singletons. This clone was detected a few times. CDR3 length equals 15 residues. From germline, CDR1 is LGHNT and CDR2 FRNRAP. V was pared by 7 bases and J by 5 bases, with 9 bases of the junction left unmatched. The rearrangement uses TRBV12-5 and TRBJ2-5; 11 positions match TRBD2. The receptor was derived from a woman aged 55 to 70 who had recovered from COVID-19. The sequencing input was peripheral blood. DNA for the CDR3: TGTGCTAGTGCCCCCTTAGCGGGGGGGTGGGAGACCCAGTACTTC. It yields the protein CASAPLAGGWETQYF. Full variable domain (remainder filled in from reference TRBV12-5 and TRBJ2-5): DARVTQTPRHKVTEMGQEVTMRCQPILGHNTVFWYRQTMMQGLELLAYFRNRAPLDDSGMPKDRFSAEMPDATLATLKIQPSEPRDSAVYFCASAPLAGGWETQYFGPGTRLLVL.